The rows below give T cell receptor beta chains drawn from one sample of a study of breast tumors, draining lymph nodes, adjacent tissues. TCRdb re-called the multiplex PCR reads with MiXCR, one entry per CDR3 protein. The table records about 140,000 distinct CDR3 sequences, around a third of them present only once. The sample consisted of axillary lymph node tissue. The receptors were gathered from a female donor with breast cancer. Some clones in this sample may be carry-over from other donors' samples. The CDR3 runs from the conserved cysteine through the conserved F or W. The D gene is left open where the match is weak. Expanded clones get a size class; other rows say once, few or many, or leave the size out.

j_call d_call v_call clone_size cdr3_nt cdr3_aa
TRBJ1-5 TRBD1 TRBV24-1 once TGTGCCACCAGTGCGGGACAGGGAAATAGCAATCAGCCCCAGCATTTT CATSAGQGNSNQPQHF
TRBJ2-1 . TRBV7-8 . TGTGCCAGCGCCCGCTCTCTGGGACCCAGCGCGGAGCAGCTCTTC CASARSLGPSAEQLF
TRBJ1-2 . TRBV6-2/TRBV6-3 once TGTGCCAGCAGTTACGAGGCACAGGGCCGTAGTTCCGGCTACACCTTC CASSYEAQGRSSGYTF
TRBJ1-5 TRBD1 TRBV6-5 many TGTGCCAGCAGACGGGGACAGGGGCAGGGCCAGCCCCAGCATTTT CASRRGQGQGQPQHF
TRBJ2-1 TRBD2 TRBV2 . TGTGCCAGCAGGAGGCTGGCGGGGGGCCCTAGGGATGAGCAGTTCTTC CASRRLAGGPRDEQFF
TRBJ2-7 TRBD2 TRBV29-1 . TGCAGCGCCGCGGGGACTAGCTCCTACGAGCAGTACTTC CSAAGTSSYEQYF
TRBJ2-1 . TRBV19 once TGTGCCAGTAGCAACACAGGAGTCCAGCAGTCCTTC CASSNTGVQQSF
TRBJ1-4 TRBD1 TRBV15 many TGTGCCACCAGCATACAGGGGCTGGGCGAAAAACTGTTTTTT CATSIQGLGEKLFF
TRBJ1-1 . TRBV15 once TGTGCCACCAGGAGGGACGCTGAAGCTTTCTTT CATRRDAEAFF
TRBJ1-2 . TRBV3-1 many TGTGCCAGCAGCCACCCGGCCACGGCGGATGGCTACACCTTC CASSHPATADGYTF
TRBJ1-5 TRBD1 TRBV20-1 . TGCAGTGCTAGATCCCCACAGGGGGCGGAAAACGAGCATTTT CSARSPQGAENEHF